This T cell receptor (beta chain) was sequenced during a study of T cell responses to AZD1222 COVID-19 vaccine. Findings and limits, study-wide: The donor group comprised mostly white British people and more females; the analysis possibly underestimated clonal diversity. The number of AZD1222 recipients seropositive at baseline was only five to seven. Sampling captured repertoires only after the peak T cell response.

The CDR3 runs to 13 residues. CDR1 is LNHDA, CDR2 SQIVND, per germline (reference sequence). V gave up 4 bases and J gave up 7 bases, with 10 bases separating them. TCRdb's table, derived via immunoSEQ multiplex PCR, lists solely in-frame clones and lacks some. The sample consists of approximately 190,000 clones, 90% to 95% of them appearing once. To note about this clone: Its antigen remains unknown.

The chain carries TRBV19 and TRBJ1-4; unclear D gene. The sequences come from peripheral blood, collected 28 days after the second dose of the MenACWY control vaccine. The clonotype was recovered from an adult who received the MenACWY meningococcal vaccine as a control. The CDR3 bases are TGTGCCAGTAGTACCTCCGGTTTTGAAAAACTGTTTTTT. This gives the protein CASSTSGFEKLFF.